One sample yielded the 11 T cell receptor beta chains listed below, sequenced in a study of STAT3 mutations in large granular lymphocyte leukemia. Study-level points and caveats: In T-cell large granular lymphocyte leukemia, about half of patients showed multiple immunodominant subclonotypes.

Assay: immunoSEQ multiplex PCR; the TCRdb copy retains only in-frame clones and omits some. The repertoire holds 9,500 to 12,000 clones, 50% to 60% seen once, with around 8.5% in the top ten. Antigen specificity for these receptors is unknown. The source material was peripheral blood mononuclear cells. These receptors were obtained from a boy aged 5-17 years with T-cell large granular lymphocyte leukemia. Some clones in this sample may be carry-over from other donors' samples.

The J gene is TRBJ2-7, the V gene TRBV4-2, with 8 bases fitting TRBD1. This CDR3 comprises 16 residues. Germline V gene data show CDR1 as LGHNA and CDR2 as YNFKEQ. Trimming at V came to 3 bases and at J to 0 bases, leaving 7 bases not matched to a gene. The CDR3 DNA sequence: TGTGCCAGCAGCCAGGCCAGGACAGGGCCCTCCTACGAGCAGTACTTC. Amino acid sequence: CASSQARTGPSYEQYF.

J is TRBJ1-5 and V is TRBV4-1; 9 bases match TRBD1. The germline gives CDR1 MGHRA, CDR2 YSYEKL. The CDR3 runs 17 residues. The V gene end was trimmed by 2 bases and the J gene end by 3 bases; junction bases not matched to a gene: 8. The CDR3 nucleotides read TGCGCCAGCAGCCAACGGACAGGGGAGGGGATCAATCAGCCCCAGCATTTT. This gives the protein CASSQRTGEGINQPQHF.

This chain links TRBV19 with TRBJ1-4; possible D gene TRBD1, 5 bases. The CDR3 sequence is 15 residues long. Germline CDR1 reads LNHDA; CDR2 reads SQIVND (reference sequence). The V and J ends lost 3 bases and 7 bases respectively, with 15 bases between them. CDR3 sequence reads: CASSMGRRGGEKLFF. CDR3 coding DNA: TGTGCCAGTAGTATGGGACGGAGGGGTGGTGAAAAACTGTTTTTT.

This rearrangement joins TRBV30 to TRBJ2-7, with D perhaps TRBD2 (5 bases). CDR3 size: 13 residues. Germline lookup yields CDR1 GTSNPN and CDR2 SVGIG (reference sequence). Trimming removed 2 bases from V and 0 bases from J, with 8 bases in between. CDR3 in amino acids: CAWSSGSSYEQYF. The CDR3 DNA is TGTGCCTGGAGTAGCGGCAGCTCCTACGAGCAGTACTTC.

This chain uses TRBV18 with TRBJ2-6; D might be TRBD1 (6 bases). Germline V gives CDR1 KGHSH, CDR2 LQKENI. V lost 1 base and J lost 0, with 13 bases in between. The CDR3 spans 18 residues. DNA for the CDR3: TGTGCCAGCTCACCACAACAGATAGGGGGCTCTGGGGCCAACGTCCTGACTTTC. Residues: CASSPQQIGGSGANVLTF. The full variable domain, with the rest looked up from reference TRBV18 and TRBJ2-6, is NAGVMQNPRHLVRRRGQEARLRCSPMKGHSHVYWYRQLPEEGLKFMVYLQKENIIDESGMPKERFSAEFPKEGPSILRIQQVVRGDSAAYFCASSPQQIGGSGANVLTFGAGSRLTVL.

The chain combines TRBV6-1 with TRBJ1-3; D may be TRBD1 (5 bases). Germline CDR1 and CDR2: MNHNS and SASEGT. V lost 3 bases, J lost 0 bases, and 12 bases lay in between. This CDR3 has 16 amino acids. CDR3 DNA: TGTGCCAGCAGTGATTCGGGGGGTAGCTCTGGAAACACCATATATTTT. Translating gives CASSDSGGSSGNTIYF.

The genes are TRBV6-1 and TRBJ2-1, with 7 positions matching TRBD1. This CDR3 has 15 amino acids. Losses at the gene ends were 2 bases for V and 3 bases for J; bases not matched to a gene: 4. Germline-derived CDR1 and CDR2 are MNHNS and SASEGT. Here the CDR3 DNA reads TGTGCCAGCAGTGAATGGGCAGGGGGCTACAATGAGCAGTTCTTC. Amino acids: CASSEWAGGYNEQFF.

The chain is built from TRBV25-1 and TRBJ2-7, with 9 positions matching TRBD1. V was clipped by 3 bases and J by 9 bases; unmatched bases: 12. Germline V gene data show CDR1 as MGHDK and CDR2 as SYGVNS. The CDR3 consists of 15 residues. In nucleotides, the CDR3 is TGTGCCAGCAGTGACCGTGGGACAGGGCTGGATAGGCAGTACTTC. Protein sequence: CASSDRGTGLDRQYF.

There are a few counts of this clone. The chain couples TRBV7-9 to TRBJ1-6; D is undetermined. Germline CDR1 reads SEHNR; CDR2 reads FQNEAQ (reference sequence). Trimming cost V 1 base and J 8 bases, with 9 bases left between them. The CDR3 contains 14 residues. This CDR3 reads CASSLGVGDSPLHF. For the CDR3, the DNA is TGTGCCAGCAGCTTAGGGGTCGGCGATTCACCCCTCCACTTT. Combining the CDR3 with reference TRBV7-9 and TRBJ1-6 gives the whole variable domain DTGVSQNPRHKITKRGQNVTFRCDPISEHNRLYWYRQTLGQGPEFLTYFQNEAQLEKSRLLSDRFSAERPKGSFSTLEIQRTEQGDSAMYLCASSLGVGDSPLHFGNGTRLTVT.

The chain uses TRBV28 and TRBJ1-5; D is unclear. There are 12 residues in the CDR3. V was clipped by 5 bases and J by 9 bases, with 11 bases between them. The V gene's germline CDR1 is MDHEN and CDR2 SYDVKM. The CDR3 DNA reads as TGTGCCAGCAGTAGCAGTGTACGGCCCCAGCATTTT. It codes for CASSSSVRPQHF.

In nucleotides, the CDR3 is TGTGCCAGCACAGGGCAGATTGGGACAGATACGCAGTATTTT. Amino acid sequence: CASTGQIGTDTQYF. The chain is built from TRBV27 and TRBJ2-3, with D possibly being TRBD1 (5 bases). Per germline, CDR1 MNHEY and CDR2 SMNVEV (reference sequence). Trimming took 7 bases from V and 3 from J, leaving 14 bases between them. The CDR3 extends over 14 amino acids.